Presented here are 16 T cell receptor beta chains from one specimen sequenced in a study of blood T cell repertoires in COVID-19. TCRdb's copy holds only in-frame clones and misses some; the assay was immunoSEQ multiplex PCR. The repertoire holds around 68,000 clones, with approximately 91% as singletons. Sequenced sample: peripheral blood. The receptors were gathered from a human donor in a cohort sampled during active COVID-19.

This clone came up a few times. This chain connects TRBV9 to TRBJ2-2; D gene unclear. Trimming cost V 0 bases and J 3 bases, with 9 bases left between them. The length of the CDR3 is 15 residues. The V gene's germline CDR1 is SGDLS and CDR2 YYNGEE. The DNA of the CDR3 is TGTGCCAGCAGCGTAGACGGGTTGGACACCGGGGAGCTGTTTTTT. Translated, it gives CASSVDGLDTGELFF.

The chain combines TRBV7-2 with TRBJ1-4; D might be TRBD1 (6 bases). V was shortened by 1 base and J by 8 bases, with 14 bases between the two germline ends. The CDR3 length is 15 residues. CDR1 is SGHTA, CDR2 FQGNSA, per germline. DNA of the CDR3: TGTGCCAGCAGCTTAGAGGGGGGGAGGTGGGAAAAACTGTTTTTT. Translating gives CASSLEGGRWEKLFF. The full variable domain, its missing parts supplied by reference TRBV7-2 and TRBJ1-4, is GAGVSQSPSNKVTEKGKDVELRCDPISGHTALYWYRQSLGQGLEFLIYFQGNSAPDKSGLPSDRFSAERTGGSVSTLTIQRTQQEDSAVYLCASSLEGGRWEKLFFGSGTQLSVL.

The V and J genes are TRBV5-6 and TRBJ2-4, with 9 bases fitting TRBD1. The CDR3 contains 14 residues. V lost 2 bases and J lost 4; bases outside the gene matches: 1. Germline assignment: CDR1 SGHDT and CDR2 YYEEEE. The CDR3 reads CASSFGTGKNIQYF. CDR3 in DNA: TGTGCCAGCAGCTTCGGGACAGGGAAAAACATTCAGTACTTC.

This sequence joins TRBV5-6 and TRBJ2-1; the D gene is possibly TRBD2 (6 bases). V lost 4 bases and J lost 6, with 20 bases in between. Germline-derived CDR1 and CDR2 are SGHDT and YYEEEE. CDR3 size: 16 residues. Written as DNA, the CDR3 is TGTGCCAGCAGCCCTGTGCGGGATAAGCAGGGCAATGAGCAGTTCTTC. Translating gives CASSPVRDKQGNEQFF.

The rearrangement joins TRBV2 to TRBJ1-3; D unresolved. Germline V gene sequence: CDR1 SNHLY, CDR2 FYNNEI. Deletions cut 1 base from V and 4 bases from J, with 11 bases between. This CDR3 contains 15 residues. The DNA of the CDR3 is TGTGCCAGCAGTGAAGGGGCGCTGGGCGGAAACACCATATATTTT. Translating gives CASSEGALGGNTIYF.

The chain carries TRBV13 and TRBJ2-7; a weak D match, TRBD1 (6 bases). Trimming stripped 0 bases from V and 11 bases from J, with 14 bases between. Germline V gene lookup returns CDR1 PRHDT and CDR2 FYEKMQ (reference sequence). The CDR3 is 13 amino acids. The CDR3 bases are TGTGCCAGCAGCTTAGGACAGGGTGATGGGAAGTACTTC. Its translation: CASSLGQGDGKYF.

The chain couples TRBV4-2 to TRBJ2-7, with 7 positions matching TRBD1. J was trimmed by 0 bases and V by 1 base; bases with no gene match: 9. Germline lookup yields CDR1 LGHNA and CDR2 YNFKEQ. The CDR3 covers 17 residues. The CDR3 DNA reads TGTGCCAGCAGCCAAGCAGGGGGAGCGCAATACTCCTACGAGCAGTACTTC. Protein product: CASSQAGGAQYSYEQYF.

This chain connects TRBV6-6 to TRBJ2-1; 9 nucleotides agree with TRBD2. V shed 8 bases and J 8 bases; nucleotides not matched to a gene: 10. The CDR3 consists of 14 residues. From germline, CDR1 is MNHNY and CDR2 SVGAGI (reference sequence). The CDR3 loop is CASVAGASWDEQFF. CDR3 nucleotides: TGTGCCAGCGTAGCGGGAGCCTCCTGGGATGAGCAGTTCTTC.

The V and J genes are TRBV19 and TRBJ2-5, with 11 positions matching TRBD2. V dropped 6 bases and J dropped 4; count of bases not matched to a gene: 10. The CDR3 contains 16 residues. In germline, CDR1 is LNHDA, CDR2 SQIVND (reference sequence). The CDR3 loop reads CASSLTSGSRIETQYF. CDR3 DNA sequence: TGTGCCAGTAGCCTTACTAGCGGGAGTAGAATAGAGACCCAGTACTTC.

This clone was seen just once. The chain uses TRBV6-2 or TRBV6-3 and TRBJ2-1, with TRBD2 matching over 13 bases. From germline, CDR1 is MNHEY and CDR2 SVGEGT. The CDR3 has 17 residues. Trimming cost V 2 bases and J 4 bases; bases outside gene matches: 5. CDR3 sequence (DNA): TGTGCCAGCAGTTACAGTGGACTAGCGGGAGTGTACAATGAGCAGTTCTTC. Amino acid sequence: CASSYSGLAGVYNEQFF.

The V and J genes are TRBV9 and TRBJ2-7; D might be TRBD1 (6 bases). The CDR3 is 14 residues long. Germline values: CDR1 SGDLS, CDR2 YYNGEE. Between the trimmed V and J ends, which lost 0 bases and 3 bases, there was a span of 10 bases. This CDR3 reads CASSVAPDSYEQYF. The CDR3 nucleotides are TGTGCCAGCAGCGTAGCTCCGGACAGCTACGAGCAGTACTTC.

The J gene is TRBJ1-1, the V gene TRBV7-9; a weak D match, TRBD1 (6 bases). The CDR3 runs 13 residues. V was pared by 5 bases and J by 3 bases, with 10 bases between. Germline-derived CDR1 and CDR2 are SEHNR and FQNEAQ (reference sequence). This CDR3 is CASSRAGDTEAFF. The DNA for the CDR3 is TGTGCCAGCAGCCGCGCAGGGGACACTGAAGCTTTCTTT.

The genes are TRBV28 and TRBJ1-2; tentatively, D is TRBD1 (6 bases). The length of the CDR3 is 15 residues. The V gene's germline CDR1 is MDHEN and CDR2 SYDVKM. V lost 8 bases to trimming and J lost 5 bases, with 21 bases between them. DNA of the CDR3: TGTGCCAGCTCCCCGGGGGGCGCGGGCCGATATGGCTACACCTTC. Translated, it gives CASSPGGAGRYGYTF.

The gene calls are TRBV3-1 (or the pseudogene TRBV3-2) and TRBJ2-2, with D uncertain. This CDR3 comprises 11 residues. CDR1 and CDR2 (germline): LGHDT, YNNKEL (reference sequence). Trimming pared 2 bases from V and 13 bases from J, leaving 8 bases between. The CDR3 sequence is CASSQSPVLFF. The CDR3, as DNA: TGTGCCAGCAGCCAAAGCCCGGTGCTGTTTTTT.

The chain uses TRBV7-2 and TRBJ2-5, with unresolved D. The CDR3 runs to 15 residues. V lost 2 bases and J lost 1, with 11 bases in between. Germline V gene lookup returns CDR1 SGHTA and CDR2 FQGNSA. CDR3: CASSLIIPTQETQYF. The CDR3, as DNA: TGTGCCAGCAGCTTAATTATCCCTACCCAAGAGACCCAGTACTTC.

The chain recombines TRBV6-2 or TRBV6-3 with TRBJ1-5; D remains unclear. Germline V gene data show CDR1 as MNHEY and CDR2 as SVGEGT. Trimming removed 0 bases from V and 5 bases from J, with 11 bases in between. This CDR3 has 15 amino acids. CDR3 loop: CASSYSPQFHQPQHF. The CDR3 DNA reads TGTGCCAGCAGTTACTCTCCACAGTTTCATCAGCCCCAGCATTTT.